The T cell receptor beta chain described here comes from a study of blood T cell repertoires in COVID-19. Study at large: Acute-phase and convalescent COVID-19 samples originated in the United States, Italy and Spain. Nucleic acid was either cDNA or gDNA, and it came from T cells, B-cell-depleted T cells, or PBMCs.

The repertoire was sequenced with immunoSEQ multiplex PCR; TCRdb's copy has only in-frame clones and lacks some. Of about 110,000 clones in the sample, 88% are singletons; the top ten hold around 2%. The CDR3 runs to 14 residues. V shed 2 bases and J shed 4 bases, with 9 bases lying between them. The germline V gene encodes CDR1 SGHTS and CDR2 YDEGEE. The clonotype comes from a human donor in a cohort sampled during active COVID-19. The sample was peripheral blood. The V and J genes are TRBV5-8 and TRBJ1-4, with TRBD1 as a possible D gene (5 bases). The CDR3 DNA sequence: TGTGCCAGCAGCTTCAGGGAGGTTAATGAAAAACTGTTTTTT. This encodes CASSFREVNEKLFF.